The 21 T cell receptor beta chains below all came from one sample that was sequenced in a study of cytomegalovirus exposure and HLA in healthy donors. With 60 Vbeta and 13 Jbeta primers, the PCR was carried out. The data were produced by immunoSEQ multiplex PCR, yet TCRdb's version contains in-frame clones alone and is incomplete. The table records some 190,000 clones, roughly 73% of them present only once. Sequencing was done on a sample of PBMCs. The receptors here all came from a woman aged 25 to 39 in good health and CMV-seropositive.

The J gene is TRBJ1-2, the V gene TRBV6-1, with TRBD1 as a possible D gene (5 bases). V lost 0 bases and J lost 4, with 12 bases in between. The CDR3 is 15 amino acids. Germline CDR1 MNHNS, CDR2 SASEGT. This chain's CDR3 is CASSEASRQIYGYTF. In nucleotides, the CDR3 is TGTGCCAGCAGTGAAGCCTCACGACAGATCTATGGCTACACCTTC.

In this sample, this clone turned up once. This rearrangement joins TRBV30 to TRBJ2-1, with 11 nucleotides matching TRBD2. The CDR3 is made up of 15 amino acids. Trimming at V came to 3 bases and at J to 3 bases, leaving 4 bases not matched to a gene. Germline CDR1 and CDR2: GTSNPN and SVGIG (reference sequence). The CDR3 DNA sequence: TGTGCCTGGAGCCCACTAGCGGGAGTCTACAATGAGCAGTTCTTC. It is translated as CAWSPLAGVYNEQFF. The full variable domain, rest sourced from reference TRBV30 and TRBJ2-1, is SQTIHQWPATLVQPVGSPLSLECTVEGTSNPNLYWYRQAAGRGLQLLFYSVGIGQISSEVPQNLSASRPQDRQFILSSKKLLLSDSGFYLCAWSPLAGVYNEQFFGPGTRLTVL.

V gene TRBV19 combines with J gene TRBJ2-1; TRBD2 is a possible D gene (6 bases). This CDR3 region has 14 residues. CDR1 and CDR2 from the germline V gene are LNHDA and SQIVND (reference sequence). The ends were cut back, 3 bases at V and 5 bases at J, with 11 bases in the middle. The CDR3 region is CASSIWIADNEQFF. CDR3 DNA: TGTGCCAGTAGTATTTGGATAGCGGACAATGAGCAGTTCTTC.

The chain recombines TRBV4-3 with TRBJ2-4; possible D gene TRBD2, 6 bases. V lost 3 bases to trimming and J lost 9 bases, with 21 bases between them. CDR1 LGHNA and CDR2 YSLEER come from the germline V gene. CDR3 length: 16 residues. CDR3 DNA sequence: TGCGCCAGCAGCCAGGCTATGGGGCAGTCCGGGGGCATTCAGTACTTC. Its protein is CASSQAMGQSGGIQYF.

The CDR3 loop is CASSLEGAYTEAFF. The CDR3 DNA is TGTGCCAGCAGCTTAGAAGGGGCTTACACTGAAGCTTTCTTT. The chain links TRBV11-2 to TRBJ1-1; D may be TRBD1 (5 bases). The CDR3 consists of 14 residues. V was cut by 0 bases and J by 3 bases, with 8 bases left in between. CDR1 SGHAT and CDR2 FQNNGV come from the germline V gene.

This chain connects TRBV11-2 to TRBJ2-5, with D perhaps matching TRBD2 (6 bases). V was shortened by 4 bases and J by 5 bases, with 14 bases between the two germline ends. The CDR3 totals 14 residues. The germline CDR1 and CDR2 sequences are SGHAT and FQNNGV. The CDR3: CASSSQRVGETQYF. In DNA form, the CDR3 reads TGTGCCAGCAGCTCCCAGCGGGTTGGGGAGACCCAGTACTTC. Combining the CDR3 with reference TRBV11-2 and TRBJ2-5 gives the whole variable domain EAGVAQSPRYKIIEKRQSVAFWCNPISGHATLYWYQQILGQGPKLLIQFQNNGVVDDSQLPKDRFSAERLKGVDSTLKIQPAKLEDSAVYLCASSSQRVGETQYFGPGTRLLVL.

The chain joins TRBV10-3 to TRBJ2-1, with 7 bases lining up with TRBD2. The CDR3 runs 14 residues. Germline CDR1 ENHRY, CDR2 SYGVKD. V was clipped by 5 bases and J by 14 bases; unmatched bases: 15. CDR3 nucleotides: TGTGCCATCAGTTGGGCTAGCGGTGGGCGACGGGAGTTCTTC. Translating gives CAISWASGGRREFF.

The genes are TRBV20-1 and TRBJ2-5, with D perhaps TRBD1 (5 bases). CDR1 and CDR2 (germline): DFQATT, SNEGSKA (reference sequence). The CDR3 spans 11 residues. Trimming took 5 bases from V and 5 from J, leaving 9 bases between them. The CDR3 DNA follows: TGCAGTGCTCGGAAGGGGGAGACCCAGTACTTC. This sequence encodes CSARKGETQYF.

The rearrangement links TRBV28 to TRBJ1-4; D may be TRBD1 (6 bases). In germline, CDR1 is MDHEN, CDR2 SYDVKM. Trimming removed 2 bases at V and 7 bases at J, with 11 bases between. This CDR3 region has 14 residues. The chain's CDR3 is CASSLRQVSEKLFF. The CDR3 DNA reads as TGTGCCAGCAGTTTAAGACAGGTATCTGAAAAACTGTTTTTT.

This chain joins TRBV5-5 and TRBJ1-5; 8 nucleotides match TRBD1. J lost 5 bases, V lost 2 bases, and 3 bases had no gene match. CDR1 is SGHKS, CDR2 YYEKEE, per germline (reference sequence). The CDR3 runs 14 residues. CDR3: CASSFGQGDQPQHF. The CDR3 DNA sequence: TGTGCCAGCAGCTTCGGACAGGGAGATCAGCCCCAGCATTTT.

The chain uses TRBV14 and TRBJ1-6, with D possibly matching TRBD1 (5 bases). The CDR3 runs to 13 residues. The ends were cut back, 3 bases at V and 8 bases at J, with 8 bases in the middle. From germline, CDR1 is SGHDN and CDR2 FVKESK. CDR3 in amino acids: CASSHTTDSPLHF. CDR3 sequence (DNA): TGTGCCAGCAGCCATACGACAGATTCACCCCTCCACTTT.

This chain links TRBV30 with TRBJ2-1; D might be TRBD1 (5 bases). The CDR3 loop spans 15 amino acids. V was shortened by 2 bases and J by 2 bases, with 13 bases between the two germline ends. Germline V gene sequence: CDR1 GTSNPN, CDR2 SVGIG (reference sequence). CDR3 sequence: CAWSILGATYNEQFF. The CDR3 nucleotides read TGTGCCTGGAGTATCTTAGGGGCCACCTACAATGAGCAGTTCTTC.

The CDR3 DNA follows: TGTGCCAGCAGCACCGGGAGCCCTGGGCGCTATGGCTACACCTTC. It yields the protein CASSTGSPGRYGYTF. This chain links TRBV2 with TRBJ1-2; no reliable D call. Per germline, CDR1 SNHLY and CDR2 FYNNEI. V gave up 6 bases and J gave up 4 bases, with 18 bases separating them. The CDR3 extends over 15 amino acids.

On this clone: This CDR3 is also generated by other DNA sequences in the sample. The V gene is TRBV5-1, the J gene TRBJ2-5, with TRBD2 matching 12 bases. The CDR3 has 13 residues. From germline, CDR1 is SGHRS and CDR2 YFSETQ. Trimming took 5 bases from V and 5 from J; bases not matched to a gene: 1. CDR3 bases: TGCGCCAGCAGTCTAGCGGGGGGGGAGACCCAGTACTTC. Protein sequence: CASSLAGGETQYF.

The rearrangement joins TRBV2 to TRBJ1-2; tentative D call: TRBD1 (5 bases). V lost 6 bases and J 2 bases, leaving 7 bases between the germline ends. Germline CDR1 reads SNHLY; CDR2 reads FYNNEI. The CDR3 runs to 12 residues. CDR3 loop: CASREGNYGYTF. CDR3 nucleotides: TGTGCCAGCAGGGAGGGGAACTATGGCTACACCTTC.

V and J are TRBV9 and TRBJ2-5; D possibly corresponds to TRBD2 (5 bases). CDR1 and CDR2 (germline): SGDLS, YYNGEE. The CDR3 is made up of 13 amino acids. Trimming pared 4 bases from V and 4 bases from J, leaving 11 bases between. CDR3 region: CASSFRTGETQYF. Written as DNA, the CDR3 is TGTGCCAGCAGCTTCAGGACTGGAGAGACCCAGTACTTC.

The rearrangement joins TRBV7-8 to TRBJ2-7, with 9 positions matching TRBD2. The CDR3 covers 17 residues. Germline values: CDR1 SGHVS, CDR2 FQNEAQ. Trimming cost V 1 base and J 3 bases; bases outside gene matches: 10. The CDR3 sequence is CASSLVFSGGIIYEQYF. The CDR3 region has the DNA TGTGCCAGCAGCTTAGTGTTTAGCGGGGGAATCATCTACGAGCAGTACTTC.

This clone showed up just once. This sequence joins TRBV7-3 and TRBJ2-2; unclear D gene. The CDR3 runs 16 residues. Germline lookup yields CDR1 SGHTA and CDR2 FQGTGA. The V end was cut by 5 bases, the J end by 1 base, with 14 bases between. This chain's CDR3 is CASSPYQVGNTGELFF. Written as DNA, the CDR3 is TGTGCCAGCAGCCCGTATCAGGTCGGGAACACCGGGGAGCTGTTTTTT.

This clone was seen only once. The gene calls are TRBV7-9 and TRBJ1-2; D call uncertain. Trimming left V 8 bases short and J 4 bases short, with 11 bases between. This CDR3 has 12 amino acids. CDR1 and CDR2 (germline): SEHNR, FQNEAQ (reference sequence). The CDR3 loop is CASFLQPYGYTF. CDR3 DNA sequence: TGTGCCAGCTTTCTACAGCCCTATGGCTACACCTTC.

This chain joins TRBV7-7 and TRBJ2-6; tentatively, D is TRBD1 (6 bases). Germline loops: CDR1 SSHAT, CDR2 FNYEAQ (reference sequence). The CDR3 length is 15 residues. V was pared by 5 bases and J by 2 bases, with 10 bases between. Here the CDR3 DNA reads TGTGCCAGCAGCCAGGGGCCCACTGGGGCCAACGTCCTGACTTTC. Translating it yields CASSQGPTGANVLTF.

V gene TRBV5-6 combines with J gene TRBJ2-1; weak D call: TRBD2 (5 bases). V lost 4 bases and J 4 bases, leaving 9 bases between the germline ends. The CDR3 runs 13 residues. Germline-derived CDR1 and CDR2 are SGHDT and YYEEEE. CDR3 residues: CASSAEGYNEQFF. For the CDR3, the DNA is TGTGCCAGCAGCGCCGAGGGTTACAATGAGCAGTTCTTC.